One T cell receptor beta chain is described in this entry. The data are from a study of PD-1 blockade in mismatch repair-deficient tumors. TCRdb's copy holds only in-frame clones and misses some; the assay was immunoSEQ multiplex PCR. This table holds 120,000 or so clones, roughly nine tenths found once. This CDR3 contains 13 residues. Trimming pared 1 base from V and 3 bases from J, leaving 6 bases between. In germline, CDR1 is SQVTM, CDR2 ANQGSEA. The receptor's source is an adult with mismatch repair-deficient cancer. This chain uses TRBV29-1 with TRBJ2-2; D perhaps matches TRBD2 (5 bases). The starting material was peripheral blood, obtained 44 weeks after starting pembrolizumab. In nucleotides, the CDR3 is TGCAGCGTTGAAGCGGGGTACACCGGGGAGCTGTTTTTT. Translating gives CSVEAGYTGELFF.